The present T cell receptor (beta chain) was sequenced within a study of cytotoxic CD8 clonotypes in ibrutinib-treated CLL. Assay used: immunoSEQ multiplex PCR; TCRdb lists only in-frame clones, some missing. This table holds about 140,000 clones, approximately 80% found once. Points on this clone: Antigen specificity is unknown.

Per the germline V gene, CDR1 is SQVTM and CDR2 is ANQGSEA. V was pared by 7 bases and J by 1 base, with 10 bases between. CDR3 length equals 12 residues. Broader study findings: Higher clonality was seen at ibrutinib response and a return toward baseline at progression.

The TCR originated in a human donor with chronic lymphocytic leukemia. Sequencing used PBMCs, obtained after 36 months of ibrutinib treatment. The chain recombines TRBV29-1 with TRBJ2-5; TRBD2 might be the D (5 bases). This CDR3 is CSAGEGQETQYF. The CDR3 nucleotides read TGCAGCGCTGGAGAGGGCCAAGAGACCCAGTACTTC.